This T cell receptor beta chain was recorded in a study of vaccination and CD4 T cells after COVID-19. Study details: The stimulating agents, overlapping spike peptides, came from SARS-CoV-2, HCoV-NL63, HCoV-OC43 and HCoV-229E.

Treatment: roughly 11-day PBMC culture with coronavirus spike peptide pools or control peptides (ViraFEST assay). Researchers used the Oncomine TCR Beta short-read assay to sequence DNA from cultured CD4+ T cells. In TCRdb, the PCR reads were re-called with MiXCR into one record per CDR3 protein. Of about 17,000 distinct CDR3 sequences in the sample, under 30% are singletons; the top ten hold 17%. Germline V gene sequence: CDR1 DFQATT, CDR2 SNEGSKA (reference sequence). This CDR3 is built from 13 residues. With 3 bases removed from V and 4 bases from J, the gap between germline ends came to 9 bases. This clonotype showed up just a few times. The antigen is not known.

Sequencing used cultured CD4+ T cells from blood. The receptor was isolated from a human donor with COVID-19. This chain joins TRBV20-1 and TRBJ2-2; no firm D call. This CDR3 reads CSASATSTGELFF. The CDR3 region has the DNA TGCAGTGCTAGTGCGACCAGCACCGGGGAGCTGTTTTTT.